These 13 T cell receptor beta chains were sequenced from one sample in a study of identical twins. TCRdb re-analysed the 5' RACE reads in MiXCR, keeping a single row per CDR3 protein. Among under 800,000 distinct CDR3 sequences listed, about 20% were seen once. These data were also filed under a second study, of T cells expressing NK-cell markers.

Sample: PBMCs. Receptors originate from a woman aged 18-29 years in good health.

This clonotype was detected a few times. The chain joins TRBV20-1 to TRBJ2-5; D may match TRBD1 or TRBD2 (5 bases each). The V end was cut by 4 bases, the J end by 1 base, with 16 bases between. The germline V gene encodes CDR1 DFQATT and CDR2 SNEGSKA (reference sequence). The CDR3 consists of 15 residues. DNA for the CDR3: TGCAGTGCTACCAAGACGGGGACGTCCCAAGAGACCCAGTACTTC. Translated: CSATKTGTSQETQYF.

This clonotype was found many times. The chain employs TRBV6-5 and TRBJ2-7, with 7 bases aligning to TRBD2. The V and J ends lost 2 bases and 0 bases, in that order; junction bases with no gene match: 4. Germline V CDR1 and CDR2: MNHEY, SVGAGI. The CDR3 contains 15 residues. The CDR3 DNA sequence: TGTGCCAGCAGTTACCTGAGCGGGGCCTCCTACGAGCAGTACTTC. Translating it yields CASSYLSGASYEQYF.

In its sample, this clonotype was seen a few times. This rearrangement joins TRBV20-1 to TRBJ2-7; TRBD2 matches at 16 bases. J gave up 4 bases and V 6 bases, and 12 bases lay outside the gene matches. The CDR3 totals 17 residues. Germline CDR1 DFQATT, CDR2 SNEGSKA (reference sequence). CDR3 in amino acids: CSASTGLAGGPRYEQYF. The CDR3 DNA sequence: TGCAGTGCAAGTACGGGACTAGCGGGAGGGCCGAGATACGAGCAGTACTTC.

This clonotype was counted at least ten times. The gene calls are TRBV20-1 and TRBJ2-3; 9 bases agree with TRBD2. This CDR3 is 13 amino acids long. V was clipped by 3 bases and J by 10 bases; unmatched bases: 8. Germline lookup yields CDR1 DFQATT and CDR2 SNEGSKA (reference sequence). This chain's CDR3 is CSARGLAGLPQYF. CDR3 nucleotide sequence: TGCAGTGCTAGGGGGCTAGCGGGACTTCCGCAGTATTTT.

This chain's CDR3 is CASTLRLAPGEQYF. The DNA for the CDR3 is TGTGCCAGCACCCTTCGACTAGCGCCGGGAGAGCAGTACTTC. The chain carries TRBV7-2 and TRBJ2-7, with 8 bases identical to TRBD2. The CDR3 totals 14 residues. The V gene end was trimmed by 7 bases and the J gene end by 7 bases; junction bases not matched to a gene: 12. CDR1 SGHTA and CDR2 FQGNSA come from the germline V gene.

This chain uses TRBV20-1 with TRBJ2-4; no reliable D call. CDR1 is DFQATT and CDR2 is SNEGSKA in the germline V gene (reference sequence). This CDR3 region has 16 residues. The V end lost 4 bases, the J end lost 0 bases, and 16 bases lay between the germline ends. In nucleotides, the CDR3 is TGCAGTGCTAACCAAGGGCTCGACTTAGCCAAAAACATTCAGTACTTC. It codes for CSANQGLDLAKNIQYF.

The rearrangement links TRBV7-8 to TRBJ2-7; maybe TRBD2 (6 bases). The CDR3 spans 16 residues. Germline V lookup: CDR1 SGHVS, CDR2 FQNEAQ. Trimming pared 2 bases from V and 4 bases from J, leaving 18 bases between. The CDR3 protein is CASSLIVAGTFYEQYF. CDR3 bases: TGTGCCAGCAGCTTAATTGTCGCGGGAACTTTTTACGAGCAGTACTTC.

The chain joins TRBV7-6 to TRBJ1-1; 10 bases align to TRBD1. This CDR3 contains 15 residues. The ends lost 5 bases at V and 4 bases at J; junction bases unmatched: 7. Germline V gives CDR1 SGHVS, CDR2 FNYEAQ. CDR3 DNA: TGTGCCAGCAGCGGACCGGGGACAGGGGTCACTGAAGCTTTCTTT. Its translation is CASSGPGTGVTEAFF. The variable domain in full, with the rest retrieved from reference TRBV7-6 and TRBJ1-1, is GAGVSQSPRYKVTKRGQDVALRCDPISGHVSLYWYRQALGQGPEFLTYFNYEAQQDKSGLPNDRFSAERPEGSISTLTIQRTEQRDSAMYRCASSGPGTGVTEAFFGQGTRLTVV.

This clonotype was recorded a few times. The chain combines TRBV12-3 or TRBV12-4 with TRBJ2-1, with 7 bases identical to TRBD2. The junction had 15 bases not matched to a gene; V was cut back by 7 bases and J by 9 bases. CDR3 length equals 15 residues. CDR3 DNA: TGTGCCAGCACCGCCCGAGACGGGGGGTTTAGTGAGCAGTTCTTC. Protein sequence: CASTARDGGFSEQFF.

The chain joins TRBV12-3 or TRBV12-4 to TRBJ1-2; tentatively, D is TRBD1 (6 bases). Deletions cut 7 bases from V and 7 bases from J, with 22 bases between. The CDR3 has 15 residues. In nucleotides, the CDR3 is TGTGCCAGCACCGCAAGGGAACAGCCCAGGGGTGGCTACACCTTC. It translates to CASTAREQPRGGYTF.

This chain connects TRBV5-5 to TRBJ2-2, with unresolved D. V was trimmed by 4 bases and J by 6 bases, leaving 16 bases between them. Germline CDR1 is SGHKS and CDR2 is YYEKEE (reference sequence). This CDR3 contains 15 residues. The CDR3 DNA reads as TGTGCCAGCAGCCTCGATGTCCTAGAATCCGGGGAGCTGTTTTTT. Residues: CASSLDVLESGELFF.

V and J are TRBV20-1 and TRBJ1-5; tentative D call: TRBD1 (5 bases). CDR3 length equals 14 residues. Germline CDR1 DFQATT, CDR2 SNEGSKA (reference sequence). V gave up 1 base and J gave up 6 bases, with 13 bases separating them. The CDR3 region has the DNA TGCAGTGCTAGAGTTCATGGGGCCGGTCAGCCCCAGCATTTT. Amino acids: CSARVHGAGQPQHF.

The table lists this clonotype with a few counts. This rearrangement joins TRBV5-1 to TRBJ2-5; weak D call: TRBD1 (6 bases). The CDR3 length is 14 residues. The germline V gene encodes CDR1 SGHRS and CDR2 YFSETQ. V was shortened by 5 bases and J by 5 bases, with 16 bases between the two germline ends. For the CDR3, the DNA is TGCGCCAGCAGAAGATCCGGGACACGGGAGACCCAGTACTTC. Amino acids: CASRRSGTRETQYF.